These T cell receptor beta chains were read from a single sample in a study of regulatory T cells in long-lasting Graves disease. Using its own MiXCR run on the multiplex PCR reads, TCRdb lists one record per CDR3 protein. This table holds around 340,000 distinct CDR3 sequences, about 18% found once. The sequences come from peripheral blood mononuclear cells (PBMCs), collected when the disease was refractory, from a patient treated with antithyroid drugs. These receptors were collected from a female donor with Graves disease. The CDR3 runs from the conserved cysteine through the conserved F or W. A D gene is named only where the DNA matches it firmly. A row's size may be missing; if present it is once, few, many or a size class.

j_call | clone_size | v_call | d_call | cdr3_length | cdr3_nt | cdr3_aa
TRBJ1-2 | NA | TRBV28 | TRBD1 | 14 | TGTGCCAGCAGTTTAGCCACAGGGGGGATTGGCTACACCTTC | CASSLATGGIGYTF
TRBJ1-6 | NA | TRBV2 | NA | 12 | TGTGCCAGCAGCAGATGGGATTCACCCCTCCACTTT | CASSRWDSPLHF
TRBJ1-2 | few | TRBV27 | NA | 16 | TGTGCCAGCAGTCCGAGTATGGGGGAAGCTAACTATGGCTACACCTTC | CASSPSMGEANYGYTF
TRBJ2-5 | few | TRBV4-2 | TRBD1 | 15 | TGTGCCAGCAGCCCTGGACAGGGGGAGCAAGAGACCCAGTACTTC | CASSPGQGEQETQYF
TRBJ2-7 | NA | TRBV4-1 | TRBD2 | 15 | TGCGCCAGCAGCCAAGTCGGGGGGAGGCGTGGAGAGCAGTACTTC | CASSQVGGRRGEQYF
TRBJ2-5 | many | TRBV3-1 | TRBD2 | 15 | TGTGCCAGCAGCCAAATGTCGGGAGGACAAGAGACCCAGTACTTC | CASSQMSGGQETQYF
TRBJ2-5 | NA | TRBV20-1 | TRBD1 | 15 | TGCAGTGCTAGAGATTCCGAGGCAGGGGGTAGGGCCCAGTACTTC | CSARDSEAGGRAQYF
TRBJ1-6 | NA | TRBV11-2 | NA | 15 | TGTGCCAGCAGCTTAGACCCCAGCTATAATTCACCCCTCCACTTT | CASSLDPSYNSPLHF
TRBJ1-2 | NA | TRBV24-1 | NA | 14 | TGTGCCACCAGTGATCCGGACGGAGAGTATGGCTACACCTTC | CATSDPDGEYGYTF
TRBJ2-3 | many | TRBV2 | NA | 12 | TGTGCCAGCAGTGAAATCGAGGATACGCAGTATTTT | CASSEIEDTQYF
TRBJ2-5 | NA | TRBV5-1 | NA | 14 | TGCGCCAGCAGCTTGAGGGAGTTTGGAGAGACCCAGTACTTC | CASSLREFGETQYF
TRBJ1-1 | many | TRBV3-1 | NA | 15 | TGTGCCAGCAGCCACCTCCTGCTCCCGAACACTGAAGCTTTCTTT | CASSHLLLPNTEAFF
TRBJ1-1 | many | TRBV2 | NA | 13 | TGTGCCAGCAGTAGGGACCAGGGGACTGAAGCTTTCTTT | CASSRDQGTEAFF
TRBJ1-1 | NA | TRBV29-1 | NA | 14 | TGCAGCGTTGCGGGGGGCCGGTTGGGGACTAAAGCTTTCTTT | CSVAGGRLGTKAFF
TRBJ1-1 | few | TRBV29-1 | NA | 15 | TGCAGCGTCGAATGGATCAGGGTTATGAACACTGAAGCTTTCTTT | CSVEWIRVMNTEAFF
TRBJ2-7 | once | TRBV20-1 | NA | 16 | TGCAGTGCTATCCCCCTAGTATCTCTCCCCTCCTACGAGCAGTACTTC | CSAIPLVSLPSYEQYF
TRBJ1-5 | many | TRBV12-3/TRBV12-4 | NA | 14 | TGTGCCAGCAGTCCAGGACGGTTCTCCCGGCCCCAGCATTTT | CASSPGRFSRPQHF
TRBJ2-2 | once | TRBV7-3 | NA | 15 | TGTGCCAGCAGCCCCACTGGGACGCACACCGGGGAGCTGTTTTTT | CASSPTGTHTGELFF
TRBJ2-2 | NA | TRBV20-1 | TRBD2 | 15 | TGCAGTGCTAGAATAGCGGGGGTGAACACCGGGGAGCTGTTTTTT | CSARIAGVNTGELFF
TRBJ2-2 | few | TRBV5-1 | NA | 15 | TGCGCCAGCAGGGGACTGGGACAGAACACCGGGGAGCTGTTTTTT | CASRGLGQNTGELFF
TRBJ2-2 | NA | TRBV6-9 | NA | 21 | TGTGCTAGCAGTTACCGAATTGCGACCCAGGGTGTAGGGGGGAACACCGGGGGGCTGTTTTTT | CASSYRIATQGVGGNTGGLFF
TRBJ2-5 | NA | TRBV7-8 | NA | 15 | TGTGCCAGCAGCCTTGGGCCCCGGGGGCAAGAGACCCAGTACTTC | CASSLGPRGQETQYF
TRBJ2-5 | few | TRBV27 | NA | 14 | TGTGCCAGCAGTTGGGGAGGTCCCCAAGAGACCCAGTACTTC | CASSWGGPQETQYF
TRBJ2-7 | NA | TRBV4-1 | TRBD1 | 16 | TGCGCCAGCAGCCAAGGTGGGGACAGGGGCTCCTACGAGCAGTACTTC | CASSQGGDRGSYEQYF
TRBJ1-5 | NA | TRBV25-1 | NA | 14 | TGTGCCAGCAGTGAATACATTGGGAATCAGCCCCAGCATTTT | CASSEYIGNQPQHF
TRBJ2-1 | few | TRBV3-1 | NA | 15 | TGTGCCAGCAGCCAAGGCGGTACCTCTTACAATGAGCAGTTCTTC | CASSQGGTSYNEQFF
TRBJ2-5 | few | TRBV3-1 | NA | 14 | TGTGCCAGCAACCCGGGACTTGGCCAAGAGACCCAGTACTTC | CASNPGLGQETQYF
TRBJ2-5 | many | TRBV5-1 | TRBD2 | 14 | TGCGCCAGCAGCCTGACTAGCGGGGATGGGACCCAGTACTTC | CASSLTSGDGTQYF
TRBJ2-7 | NA | TRBV20-1 | TRBD1 | 13 | TGCAGTGCGAGAAGGGACAGCGCCTACGAGCAGTACTTC | CSARRDSAYEQYF
TRBJ2-7 | many | TRBV19 | NA | 14 | TGTGCCAGTAGTATTTTACACCCCTCGGGCGAGCAGTACTTC | CASSILHPSGEQYF
TRBJ2-4 | many | TRBV24-1 | TRBD1 | 17 | TGTGCCACCAGTGATTCCAGGACAGGTCTAGCCAAAAACATTCAGTACTTC | CATSDSRTGLAKNIQYF
TRBJ1-3 | few | TRBV5-6 | NA | 16 | TGTGCCAGCAGCATTGGGACCGGGTACTCTGGAAACACCATATATTTT | CASSIGTGYSGNTIYF
TRBJ1-1 | NA | TRBV11-2 | NA | 12 | TGTGCCAGCAGCTTAAAGTCGTTAGAAGCTTTCTTT | CASSLKSLEAFF
TRBJ2-2 | NA | TRBV4-3 | TRBD1 | 18 | TGCGCCAGCAGCCAAGACCCGCCCGGGACAGGGGTCACCGGGGAGCTGTTTTTT | CASSQDPPGTGVTGELFF